The rows below give T cell receptor beta chains drawn from one sample of a study of identical twins. TCRdb re-analysed the 5' RACE reads in MiXCR, keeping a single row per CDR3 protein. The sample consists of about 690,000 distinct CDR3 sequences, 6.1% of them appearing once. Sequences were obtained from naive T cells sorted from blood. Source of these receptors: a man between 18 and 29 years old in good health. Both conserved end residues are part of each CDR3. A D gene is named only where the DNA matches it firmly. Size values are once, few and many counts, or a class for expanded clones, and some rows have none.

CDR3 length | J gene | D gene | V gene | clone size | CDR3 DNA | CDR3 protein
16 | TRBJ2-5 | NA | TRBV6-1 | NA | TGTGCCAGCAGCGACCTTGGAGCCGCCCGCGGAGAGACCCAGTACTTC | CASSDLGAARGETQYF
17 | TRBJ2-4 | NA | TRBV7-3 | few | TGTGCCAGCAGCTTAGAGCCCCCTTCCCACGGCATAAACATTCAGTACTTC | CASSLEPPSHGINIQYF
11 | TRBJ2-1 | NA | TRBV20-1 | many | TGCAGTGCTAGGAACAGGGTTGAGCAGTTCTTC | CSARNRVEQFF
14 | TRBJ2-1 | TRBD2 | TRBV4-3 | many | TGCGCCAGCAGCCCTAGCGGGAGTCACAATGAGCAGTTCTTC | CASSPSGSHNEQFF
14 | TRBJ1-2 | NA | TRBV15 | many | TGTGCCACCAGCAGAGATACTAGGGGAGTAACTATTACCTTC | CATSRDTRGVTITF
14 | TRBJ2-7 | NA | TRBV9 | NA | TGTGCCAGCAGCCGGGGACCGACGTCCTACGAGCAGTACTTC | CASSRGPTSYEQYF
17 | TRBJ2-7 | TRBD2 | TRBV4-2 | NA | TGTGCCAGCAGCCAAGATTTTGGGCGGGAGGGCCTTTACGAGCAGTACTTC | CASSQDFGREGLYEQYF
16 | TRBJ2-1 | TRBD2 | TRBV28 | many | TGTGCCAGCAGTTGGGGACTAGCGGGAGTTTCTGTTGAGCAGTTCTTC | CASSWGLAGVSVEQFF
14 | TRBJ2-7 | TRBD1 | TRBV9 | few | TGTGCCAGCAGCGGACAGGGCGACTCCTACGAGCAGTACTTC | CASSGQGDSYEQYF
14 | TRBJ1-4 | NA | TRBV2 | few | TGTGCCAGCAGTTCCAGGGTGGCTAATGAAAAACTGTTTTTT | CASSSRVANEKLFF
10 | TRBJ2-5 | NA | TRBV6-5 | many | TGTGCCAGCGGCGGGAAGACCCAGTACTTC | CASGGKTQYF
16 | TRBJ2-3 | NA | TRBV10-3 | few | TGTGCCATCAGTGAGCCCAGCACAGGGCGCACAGATACGCAGTATTTT | CAISEPSTGRTDTQYF
15 | TRBJ2-1 | NA | TRBV18 | NA | TGTGCCAGCTCACCGAGGGATGGGTCCTACAATGAGCAGTTCTTC | CASSPRDGSYNEQFF